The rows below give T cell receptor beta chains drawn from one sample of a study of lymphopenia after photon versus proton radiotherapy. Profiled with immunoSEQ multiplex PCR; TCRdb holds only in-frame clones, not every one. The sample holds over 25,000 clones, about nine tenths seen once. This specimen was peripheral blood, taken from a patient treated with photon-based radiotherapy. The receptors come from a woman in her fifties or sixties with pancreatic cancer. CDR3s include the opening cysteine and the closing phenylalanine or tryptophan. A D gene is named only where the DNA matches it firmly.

cdr3_aa: CASSLITRGGQETQYF; j_call: TRBJ2-5; d_call: .; v_call: TRBV7-6
cdr3_aa: CASSPLGGTGTGTEAFF; j_call: TRBJ1-1; d_call: TRBD1; v_call: TRBV18
cdr3_aa: CASRSSGANVLTF; j_call: TRBJ2-6; d_call: .; v_call: TRBV25-1
cdr3_aa: CASSQRSGSSYNEQFF; j_call: TRBJ2-1; d_call: TRBD2; v_call: TRBV4-1
cdr3_aa: CASSPRDGGWGDEQYF; j_call: TRBJ2-7; d_call: .; v_call: TRBV9
cdr3_aa: CASTPGQGGNQPQHF; j_call: TRBJ1-5; d_call: .; v_call: TRBV28
cdr3_aa: CATSRAAGTGVVEQYF; j_call: TRBJ2-7; d_call: TRBD1; v_call: TRBV15
cdr3_aa: CASRPPGLAYNSPLHF; j_call: TRBJ1-6; d_call: .; v_call: TRBV12-2
cdr3_aa: CASTETGGGNTQYF; j_call: TRBJ2-3; d_call: .; v_call: TRBV19
cdr3_aa: CASSFTQGTSGSKEFF; j_call: TRBJ2-1; d_call: TRBD2; v_call: TRBV5-1